These 10 T cell receptor beta chains were all obtained from the same sample, sequenced in a study of T-cell reconstitution after alpha-beta-depleted transplantation in children. The TCRbeta library incorporated unique molecular identifiers. TCRdb processed the PCR reads anew with MiXCR; each CDR3 protein has one entry. The data show about 610,000 distinct CDR3 sequences, roughly 10% seen once. This sample comprised PBMCs from the stem cell graft donor, obtained from the stem cell graft. These receptor sequences come from a human donor who donated a stem cell graft to a child with acute myeloid leukemia.

This clonotype has at least ten counts. The chain uses TRBV12-3 or TRBV12-4 and TRBJ2-7, with 7 bases aligning to TRBD1. The V gene end was trimmed by 4 bases and the J gene end by 6 bases; junction bases not matched to a gene: 9. The CDR3 length is 14 residues. The CDR3, as DNA: TGTGCCAGCAGTTGGGGGACAGCTTCGTCCGAGCAGTACTTC. This translates into CASSWGTASSEQYF.

This clonotype was found a few times. The V and J genes are TRBV7-9 and TRBJ1-2, with 7 bases matching TRBD1. CDR3 length: 13 residues. Per germline, CDR1 SEHNR and CDR2 FQNEAQ (reference sequence). Trimming at V came to 1 base and at J to 5 bases, leaving 1 base not matched to a gene. The CDR3 protein is CASSLETGYGYTF. The CDR3 region has the DNA TGTGCCAGCAGCTTAGAGACAGGGTATGGCTACACCTTC.

The genes are TRBV20-1 and TRBJ1-6; tentatively, D is TRBD1 (6 bases). The germline V and J ends were trimmed by 1 base and 10 bases, with 17 bases remaining between them. The germline V gene encodes CDR1 DFQATT and CDR2 SNEGSKA (reference sequence). The CDR3 runs to 15 residues. The CDR3 DNA sequence: TGCAGTGCTAGAGTATCGGAACAGGGTTCGTCACCCCTCCACTTT. Amino acid sequence: CSARVSEQGSSPLHF.

The chain joins TRBV29-1 to TRBJ1-2; a weak D match, TRBD1 (5 bases). Trimming pared 7 bases from V and 5 bases from J, leaving 14 bases between. This CDR3 spans 12 amino acids. The germline V gene has CDR1 SQVTM and CDR2 ANQGSEA. The CDR3 is CSGQTVEYGYTF. The CDR3 DNA follows: TGCAGCGGCCAGACAGTAGAGTATGGCTACACCTTC.

The V call is TRBV2, the J call TRBJ2-5; D perhaps matches TRBD1 (5 bases). Trimming shortened V by 2 bases and J by 1 base, and 11 bases separated the two germline ends. The germline V gene encodes CDR1 SNHLY and CDR2 FYNNEI. This CDR3 region has 15 residues. This chain's CDR3 is CASSEQGGGQETQYF. CDR3 in DNA: TGTGCCAGCAGTGAACAGGGTGGCGGCCAAGAGACCCAGTACTTC.

The sample holds a few counts of this clonotype. V is TRBV25-1 and J is TRBJ2-2; maybe TRBD1 (6 bases). The V gene lost 6 bases and the J gene lost 2 bases, with 10 bases spanning the gap. Germline-derived CDR1 and CDR2 are MGHDK and SYGVNS. This CDR3 is 14 amino acids long. CDR3: CASSYRVNTGELFF. The CDR3 coding sequence is TGTGCCAGCAGCTACAGGGTCAACACCGGGGAGCTGTTTTTT. The variable domain in full, with the rest retrieved from reference TRBV25-1 and TRBJ2-2, is EADIYQTPRYLVIGTGKKITLECSQTMGHDKMYWYQQDPGMELHLIHYSYGVNSTEKGDLSSESTVSRIRTEHFPLTLESARPSHTSQYLCASSYRVNTGELFFGEGSRLTVL.

This clonotype came up many times. This chain joins TRBV29-1 and TRBJ2-2; D is uncertain. Trimming took 7 bases from V and 6 from J, leaving 12 bases between them. The germline V gene has CDR1 SQVTM and CDR2 ANQGSEA. The CDR3 totals 12 residues. CDR3 in amino acids: CSAQRFAGELFF. CDR3 DNA: TGCAGCGCCCAAAGGTTTGCCGGGGAGCTGTTTTTT.

This clonotype has ten or more counts. The chain employs TRBV29-1 and TRBJ1-4, with D maybe TRBD1 (5 bases). V gave up 3 bases and J gave up 7 bases, with 12 bases separating them. From germline, CDR1 is SQVTM and CDR2 ANQGSEA. The CDR3 consists of 13 residues. CDR3 sequence reads: CSVEAGRREKLFF. In nucleotides, the CDR3 is TGCAGCGTTGAGGCAGGGAGGCGTGAAAAACTGTTTTTT.

This clonotype was seen a few times. J is TRBJ2-1 and V is TRBV5-5; 8 positions match TRBD2. The V segment lost 0 bases and the J segment 7 bases; nucleotides outside the gene matches: 6. Germline lookup yields CDR1 SGHKS and CDR2 YYEKEE (reference sequence). The CDR3 extends over 15 amino acids. The CDR3 reads CASSLEAGVMNEQFF. The DNA of the CDR3 is TGTGCCAGCAGCTTGGAAGCGGGAGTGATGAATGAGCAGTTCTTC.

This chain uses TRBV28 with TRBJ2-1; D uncertain. The CDR3 is 15 amino acids. The V end was cut by 6 bases, the J end by 7 bases, with 19 bases between. Germline V CDR1 and CDR2: MDHEN, SYDVKM. The chain's CDR3 is CASRPKGLGGNEQFF. The DNA of the CDR3 is TGTGCCAGCAGGCCTAAAGGTTTGGGTGGGAATGAGCAGTTCTTC.